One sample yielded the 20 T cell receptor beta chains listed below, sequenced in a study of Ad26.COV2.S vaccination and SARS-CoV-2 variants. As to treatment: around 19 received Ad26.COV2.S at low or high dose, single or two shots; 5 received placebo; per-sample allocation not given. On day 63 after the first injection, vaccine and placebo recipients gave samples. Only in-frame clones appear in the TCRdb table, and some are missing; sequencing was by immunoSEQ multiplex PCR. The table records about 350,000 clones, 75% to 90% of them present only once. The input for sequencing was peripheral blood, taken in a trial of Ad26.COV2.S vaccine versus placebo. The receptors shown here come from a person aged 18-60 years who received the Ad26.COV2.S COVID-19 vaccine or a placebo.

CDR3 in DNA: TGTGCCAGCAGGTCTAGTGGGACTAGCGGGAGCTCCTACAATGAGCAGTTCTTC. Its translation is CASRSSGTSGSSYNEQFF. The V and J genes are TRBV9 and TRBJ2-1, with TRBD2 matching 14 bases. This CDR3 contains 18 residues. CDR1 SGDLS and CDR2 YYNGEE come from the germline V gene. The junction had 7 bases not matched to a gene; V was cut back by 5 bases and J by 0 bases.

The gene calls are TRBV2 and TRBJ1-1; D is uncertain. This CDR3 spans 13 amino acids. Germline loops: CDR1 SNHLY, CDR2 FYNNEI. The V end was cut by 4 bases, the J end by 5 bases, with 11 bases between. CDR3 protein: CASSVGVWTEAFF. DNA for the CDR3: TGTGCCAGCAGTGTCGGGGTATGGACTGAAGCTTTCTTT.

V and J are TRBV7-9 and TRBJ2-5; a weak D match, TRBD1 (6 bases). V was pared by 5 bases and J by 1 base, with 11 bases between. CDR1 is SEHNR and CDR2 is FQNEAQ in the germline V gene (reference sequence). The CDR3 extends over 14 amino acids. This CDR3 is CASSGRGFQETQYF. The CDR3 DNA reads TGTGCCAGCAGCGGTAGGGGGTTCCAAGAGACCCAGTACTTC.

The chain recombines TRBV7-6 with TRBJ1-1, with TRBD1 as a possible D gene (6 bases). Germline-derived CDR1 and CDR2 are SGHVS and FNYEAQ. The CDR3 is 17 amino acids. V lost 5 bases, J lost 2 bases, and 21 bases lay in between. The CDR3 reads CASSLHPPGDINTEAFF. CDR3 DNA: TGTGCCAGCAGCCTCCACCCCCCAGGGGACATTAACACTGAAGCTTTCTTT.

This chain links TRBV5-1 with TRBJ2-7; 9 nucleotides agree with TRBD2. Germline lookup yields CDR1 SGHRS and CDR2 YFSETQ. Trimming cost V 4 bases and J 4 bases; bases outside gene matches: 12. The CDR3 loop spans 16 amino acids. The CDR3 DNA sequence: TGCGCCAGCAGCCCGCTTAAGAGCGGGAGGTCTTACGAGCAGTACTTC. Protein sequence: CASSPLKSGRSYEQYF.

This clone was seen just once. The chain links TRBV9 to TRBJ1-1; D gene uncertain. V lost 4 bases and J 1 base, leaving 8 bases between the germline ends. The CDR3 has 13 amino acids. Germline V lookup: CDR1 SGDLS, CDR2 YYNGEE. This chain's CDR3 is CASSPHSNTEAFF. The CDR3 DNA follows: TGTGCCAGCAGCCCCCATTCGAACACTGAAGCTTTCTTT.

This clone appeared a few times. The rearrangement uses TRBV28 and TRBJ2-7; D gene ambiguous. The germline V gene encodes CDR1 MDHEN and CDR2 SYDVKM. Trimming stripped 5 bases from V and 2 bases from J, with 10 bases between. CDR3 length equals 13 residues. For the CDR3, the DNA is TGTGCCAGCAGTCTAGGAAGTGCCTACGAGCAGTACTTC. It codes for CASSLGSAYEQYF.

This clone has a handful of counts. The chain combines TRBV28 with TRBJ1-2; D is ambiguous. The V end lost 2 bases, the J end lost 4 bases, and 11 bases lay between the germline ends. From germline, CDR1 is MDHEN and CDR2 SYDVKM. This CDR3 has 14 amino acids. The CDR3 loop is CASSLRERIYGYTF. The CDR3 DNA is TGTGCCAGCAGTTTAAGGGAGAGGATCTATGGCTACACCTTC.

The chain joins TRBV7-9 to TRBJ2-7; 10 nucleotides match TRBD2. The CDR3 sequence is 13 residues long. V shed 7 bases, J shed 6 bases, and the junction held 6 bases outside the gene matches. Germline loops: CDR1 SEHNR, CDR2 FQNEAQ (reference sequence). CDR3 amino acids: CASTPGLAPEQYF. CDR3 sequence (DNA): TGTGCCAGCACCCCGGGACTAGCGCCCGAGCAGTACTTC. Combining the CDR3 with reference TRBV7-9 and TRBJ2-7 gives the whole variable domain DTGVSQNPRHKITKRGQNVTFRCDPISEHNRLYWYRQTLGQGPEFLTYFQNEAQLEKSRLLSDRFSAERPKGSFSTLEIQRTEQGDSAMYLCASTPGLAPEQYFGPGTRLTVT.

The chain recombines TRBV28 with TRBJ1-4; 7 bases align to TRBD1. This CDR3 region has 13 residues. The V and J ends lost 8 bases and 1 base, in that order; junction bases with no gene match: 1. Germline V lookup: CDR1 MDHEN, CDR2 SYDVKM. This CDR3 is CASRTGTNEKLFF. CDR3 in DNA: TGTGCCAGCCGGACAGGAACTAATGAAAAACTGTTTTTT.

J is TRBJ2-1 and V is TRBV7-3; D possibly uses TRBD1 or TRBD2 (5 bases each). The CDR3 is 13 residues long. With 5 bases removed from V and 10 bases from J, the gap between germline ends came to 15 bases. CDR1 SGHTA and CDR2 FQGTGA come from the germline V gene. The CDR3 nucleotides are TGTGCCAGCAGCCGGGGCGCGGTCGGGGAGCAGTTCTTC. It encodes CASSRGAVGEQFF.

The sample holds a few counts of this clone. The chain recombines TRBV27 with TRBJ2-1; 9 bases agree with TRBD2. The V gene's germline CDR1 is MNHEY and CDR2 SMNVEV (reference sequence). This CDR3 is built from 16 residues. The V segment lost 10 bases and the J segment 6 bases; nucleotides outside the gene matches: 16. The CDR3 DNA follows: TGTGCCACCCTAGAGATGCGGGGGGGGGCCATCAATGAGCAGTTCTTC. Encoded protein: CATLEMRGGAINEQFF.

CDR3 sequence reads: CASSQPGTGVGGTEAFF. The CDR3 nucleotides read TGTGCCAGCAGCCAACCCGGGACAGGGGTTGGCGGCACTGAAGCTTTCTTT. V usage is TRBV3-1 (or the pseudogene TRBV3-2) and J usage is TRBJ1-1; 10 positions match TRBD1. CDR3 length equals 17 residues. Trimming cost V 2 bases and J 4 bases; bases outside gene matches: 10. The V gene's germline CDR1 is LGHDT and CDR2 YNNKEL (reference sequence).

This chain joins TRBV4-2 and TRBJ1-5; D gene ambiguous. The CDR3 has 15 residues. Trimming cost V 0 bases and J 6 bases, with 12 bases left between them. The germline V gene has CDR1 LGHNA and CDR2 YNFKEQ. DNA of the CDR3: TGTGCCAGCAGCCAAGACGGTGGTAGAAGTCAGCCCCAGCATTTT. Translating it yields CASSQDGGRSQPQHF.

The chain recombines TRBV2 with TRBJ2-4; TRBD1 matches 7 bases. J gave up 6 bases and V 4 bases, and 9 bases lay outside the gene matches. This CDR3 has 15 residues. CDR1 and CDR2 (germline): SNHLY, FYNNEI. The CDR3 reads CASSAGQRIINIQYF. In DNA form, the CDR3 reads TGTGCCAGCAGTGCGGGACAGAGAATTATAAACATTCAGTACTTC.

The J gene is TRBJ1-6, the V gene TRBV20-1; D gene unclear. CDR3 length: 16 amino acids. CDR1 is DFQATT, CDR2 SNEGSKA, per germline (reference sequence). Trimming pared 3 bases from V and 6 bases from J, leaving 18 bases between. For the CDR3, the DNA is TGCAGTGCTAGTATGTATTCCTCCCGGGGTAATTCACCCCTCCACTTT. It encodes CSASMYSSRGNSPLHF.

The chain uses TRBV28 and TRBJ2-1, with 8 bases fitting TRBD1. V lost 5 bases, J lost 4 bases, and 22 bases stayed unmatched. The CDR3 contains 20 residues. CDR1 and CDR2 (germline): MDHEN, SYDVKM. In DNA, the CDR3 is TGTGCCAGCAGTCCCAGGGGACAGGCCTTGAGAAACAGTAATTACAATGAGCAGTTCTTC. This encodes CASSPRGQALRNSNYNEQFF.

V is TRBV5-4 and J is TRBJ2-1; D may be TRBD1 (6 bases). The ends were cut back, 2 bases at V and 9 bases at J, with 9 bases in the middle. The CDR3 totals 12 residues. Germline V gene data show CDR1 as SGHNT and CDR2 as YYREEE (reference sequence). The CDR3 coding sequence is TGTGCCAGCAGCTTACAGGGAAGTGAGCAGTTCTTC. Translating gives CASSLQGSEQFF.

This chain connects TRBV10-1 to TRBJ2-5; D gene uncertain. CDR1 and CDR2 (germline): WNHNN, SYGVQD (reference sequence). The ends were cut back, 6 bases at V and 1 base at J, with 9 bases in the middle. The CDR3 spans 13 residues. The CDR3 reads CASSRPGQETQYF. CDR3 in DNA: TGCGCCAGCAGCCGCCCGGGCCAAGAGACCCAGTACTTC.

CDR3 nucleotides: TGCGCCAGCAGCCCCTACCTCTACAATGAGCAGTTCTTC. Translated: CASSPYLYNEQFF. The J gene is TRBJ2-1, the V gene TRBV4-3; the D is unclear. With 4 bases removed from V and 3 bases from J, the gap between germline ends came to 7 bases. The CDR3 totals 13 residues. Germline V gene sequence: CDR1 LGHNA, CDR2 YSLEER.